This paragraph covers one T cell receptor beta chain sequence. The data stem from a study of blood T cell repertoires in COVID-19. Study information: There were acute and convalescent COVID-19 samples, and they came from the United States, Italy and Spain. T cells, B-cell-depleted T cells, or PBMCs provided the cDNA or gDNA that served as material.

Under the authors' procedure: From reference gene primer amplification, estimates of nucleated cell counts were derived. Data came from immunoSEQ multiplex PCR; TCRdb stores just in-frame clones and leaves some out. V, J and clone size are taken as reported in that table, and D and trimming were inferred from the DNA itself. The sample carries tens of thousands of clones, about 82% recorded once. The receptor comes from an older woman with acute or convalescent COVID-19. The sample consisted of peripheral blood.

DNA of the CDR3: TGCGCCAGCAGCCCTACAGGGTCTCACCTCCACTTT. This gives the protein CASSPTGSHLHF. The chain carries TRBV4-3 and TRBJ1-6; D perhaps matches TRBD1 (6 bases). The germline V and J ends were trimmed by 4 bases and 15 bases, with 13 bases remaining between them. The CDR3 runs to 12 residues. Germline CDR1 and CDR2: LGHNA and YSLEER.